The sequence of this T cell receptor (beta chain) was determined in a study of response to subunit inactivated influenza vaccine. Regarding the study as a whole: The authors proposed limited new T cell recruitment per seasonal influenza vaccination.

TCRdb re-called the RT-PCR reads with MiXCR, one entry per CDR3 protein. This table holds around 500,000 distinct CDR3 sequences, about a tenth found once. In germline, CDR1 is LGHNT, CDR2 FRNRAP. This CDR3 spans 12 amino acids. About this clonotype itself: The antigen is not known. A read error may account for a junction end that differs from germline.

The receptor's source is a man aged 50 to 59 who received an inactivated influenza vaccine. The rearrangement links TRBV12-5 to TRBJ2-1, with D perhaps assigned TRBD1 or TRBD2 (5 bases each). The sample consisted of PBMCs from blood, taken roughly 45 days after vaccination. The CDR3 is CASGHDVGELFF. The CDR3 bases are TGTGCTAGTGGCCACGATGTGGGGGAGCTGTTCTTC.